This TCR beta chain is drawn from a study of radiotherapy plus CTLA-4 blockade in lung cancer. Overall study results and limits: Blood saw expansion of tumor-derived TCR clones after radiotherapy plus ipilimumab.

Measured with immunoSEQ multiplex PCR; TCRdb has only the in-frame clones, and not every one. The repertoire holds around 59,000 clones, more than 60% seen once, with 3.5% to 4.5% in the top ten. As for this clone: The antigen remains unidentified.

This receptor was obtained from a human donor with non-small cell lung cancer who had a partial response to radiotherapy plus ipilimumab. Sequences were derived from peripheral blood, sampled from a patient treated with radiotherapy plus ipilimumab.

This chain's CDR3 is CASTQMGQGGTGNTIYF. The CDR3 DNA follows: TGTGCCAGTACCCAGATGGGACAGGGAGGTACCGGAAACACCATATATTTT. This chain connects TRBV19 to TRBJ1-3; 9 positions agree with TRBD1. CDR3 length: 17 amino acids. CDR1 LNHDA and CDR2 SQIVND come from the germline V gene (reference sequence). The V and J ends lost 7 bases and 4 bases, in that order; junction bases with no gene match: 14.